These 28 T cell receptor beta chains were sequenced from one sample in a study of cytomegalovirus exposure and HLA in healthy donors. The PCR employed 60 Vbeta primers together with 13 Jbeta primers. Measured with immunoSEQ multiplex PCR; TCRdb has only the in-frame clones, and not every one. The table includes just over 200,000 clones, 70% detected once. Sequenced input: PBMCs. These receptors were taken from a man in his forties in good health and CMV-seropositive.

The V and J genes are TRBV5-6 and TRBJ2-7; TRBD1 might be the D (6 bases). CDR3 length: 14 residues. CDR1 and CDR2 (germline): SGHDT, YYEEEE. V was pared by 0 bases and J by 6 bases, with 13 bases between. CDR3 in amino acids: CASSLAQGLGEQYF. The CDR3, as DNA: TGTGCCAGCAGCTTGGCACAGGGTCTCGGCGAGCAGTACTTC. Filled out from reference TRBV5-6 and TRBJ2-7, the complete variable domain reads DAGVTQSPTHLIKTRGQQVTLRCSPKSGHDTVSWYQQALGQGPQFIFQYYEEEERQRGNFPDRFSGHQFPNYSSELNVNALLLGDSALYLCASSLAQGLGEQYFGPGTRLTVT.

The rearrangement links TRBV6-6 to TRBJ1-4; maybe TRBD1 (5 bases). The ends were cut back, 5 bases at V and 3 bases at J, with 10 bases in the middle. CDR3 length: 14 residues. Germline V lookup: CDR1 MNHNY, CDR2 SVGAGI (reference sequence). CDR3 in DNA: TGTGCCAGCAGTCCAGGGCATGCTAATGAAAAACTGTTTTTT. Translating it yields CASSPGHANEKLFF.

The chain recombines TRBV19 with TRBJ2-1; D perhaps matches TRBD2 (5 bases). The CDR3 runs 12 residues. The V end was cut by 6 bases, the J end by 5 bases, with 8 bases between. Germline values: CDR1 LNHDA, CDR2 SQIVND (reference sequence). In DNA form, the CDR3 reads TGTGCCAGTAGCAGCGGCAACAATGAGCAGTTCTTC. Amino acids: CASSSGNNEQFF.

This sequence joins TRBV5-1 and TRBJ2-1, with 9 bases that match TRBD2. The CDR3 is 15 amino acids. The trim removed 5 bases at V and 0 bases at J, leaving 3 bases unmatched. Germline V CDR1 and CDR2: SGHRS, YFSETQ. This CDR3 reads CASRVAGASYNEQFF. The CDR3 DNA follows: TGCGCCAGCAGAGTAGCGGGGGCCTCCTACAATGAGCAGTTCTTC.

V gene TRBV14 combines with J gene TRBJ1-4, with D tentatively TRBD1 (5 bases). CDR3 length equals 15 residues. Germline V gives CDR1 SGHDN, CDR2 FVKESK. Trimming shortened V by 4 bases and J by 4 bases, and 13 bases separated the two germline ends. Here the CDR3 reads CASSPRSGGNEKLFF. CDR3 sequence (DNA): TGTGCCAGCAGCCCCCGGTCGGGGGGTAATGAAAAACTGTTTTTT.

The V gene is TRBV25-1, the J gene TRBJ1-2; D remains unclear. CDR3 length: 12 amino acids. Germline V gene data show CDR1 as MGHDK and CDR2 as SYGVNS. Trimming cost V 4 bases and J 5 bases, with 8 bases left between them. DNA of the CDR3: TGTGCCAGCAGTGCCTCTCGGTATGGCTACACCTTC. Its translation: CASSASRYGYTF.

CDR3 protein: CASTSGGAYNEQFF. DNA of the CDR3: TGTGCCAGCACGAGCGGGGGTGCCTACAATGAGCAGTTCTTC. V gene TRBV6-1 combines with J gene TRBJ2-1, with 8 bases identical to TRBD2. The V gene's germline CDR1 is MNHNS and CDR2 SASEGT. V was pared by 7 bases and J by 2 bases, with 4 bases of the junction left unmatched. CDR3 size: 14 residues.

The V gene is TRBV15, the J gene TRBJ2-7; D gene ambiguous. From germline, CDR1 is LNHNV and CDR2 YYDKDF (reference sequence). V was pared by 5 bases and J by 2 bases, with 13 bases between. CDR3 size: 14 residues. The CDR3 loop reads CATSLTEQPYEQYF. In nucleotides, the CDR3 is TGTGCCACCAGCCTTACAGAGCAGCCCTACGAGCAGTACTTC. Using reference TRBV15 and TRBJ2-7 for the parts outside the CDR3, the full variable domain is DAMVIQNPRYQVTQFGKPVTLSCSQTLNHNVMYWYQQKSSQAPKLLFHYYDKDFNNEADTPDNFQSRRPNTSFCFLDIRSPGLGDTAMYLCATSLTEQPYEQYFGPGTRLTVT.

J is TRBJ1-3 and V is TRBV6-1; no definite D call. Germline-derived CDR1 and CDR2 are MNHNS and SASEGT. V lost 10 bases to trimming and J lost 0 bases, with 7 bases between them. The CDR3 loop spans 12 amino acids. In DNA, the CDR3 is TGTGCCACCCGGTCCTCTGGAAACACCATATATTTT. This translates into CATRSSGNTIYF.

This chain joins TRBV5-1 and TRBJ2-2, with 9 nucleotides matching TRBD2. The CDR3 covers 16 residues. Per the germline V gene, CDR1 is SGHRS and CDR2 is YFSETQ. Trimming took 0 bases from V and 2 from J; bases not matched to a gene: 2. The CDR3 here is CASSLVAGVNTGELFF. The CDR3 nucleotides read TGCGCCAGCAGCTTGGTAGCGGGGGTCAACACCGGGGAGCTGTTTTTT.

The CDR3 here is CASSQLAGEGSDTQYF. The CDR3 DNA reads as TGTGCCAGCAGCCAATTAGCGGGCGAGGGCTCAGATACGCAGTATTTT. This chain uses TRBV7-8 with TRBJ2-3; 7 bases match TRBD2. Germline CDR1 reads SGHVS; CDR2 reads FQNEAQ. V trimming: 5 bases; J trimming: 4 bases; junction bases outside the gene matches: 12. The CDR3 consists of 16 residues.

The chain couples TRBV6-4 to TRBJ1-6; D is undetermined. CDR3 length: 13 amino acids. Trimming pared 6 bases from V and 6 bases from J, leaving 9 bases between. Germline CDR1 is MRHNA and CDR2 is SNTAGT. CDR3 amino acids: CASSSQINSPLHF. CDR3 nucleotide sequence: TGTGCCAGCAGCTCACAGATTAATTCACCCCTCCACTTT.

The V and J genes are TRBV5-6 and TRBJ1-6; D perhaps matches TRBD1 (6 bases). This CDR3 region has 14 residues. Germline CDR1 and CDR2: SGHDT and YYEEEE. The ends were cut back, 4 bases at V and 2 bases at J, with 7 bases in the middle. CDR3 protein: CASSTGTYNSPLHF. The CDR3 DNA reads TGTGCCAGCAGCACAGGGACCTATAATTCACCCCTCCACTTT.

The chain recombines TRBV5-6 with TRBJ1-2, with D perhaps TRBD1 (5 bases). Germline CDR1 and CDR2: SGHDT and YYEEEE. CDR3 length equals 15 residues. Trimming removed 4 bases at V and 2 bases at J, with 15 bases between. CDR3 protein: CASSRIGTDNYGYTF. Here the CDR3 DNA reads TGTGCCAGCAGCCGGATCGGGACTGACAACTATGGCTACACCTTC.

This clone was observed a few times. The V and J genes are TRBV28 and TRBJ2-7; D unclear. In germline, CDR1 is MDHEN, CDR2 SYDVKM. This CDR3 is 11 amino acids long. The ends were cut back, 4 bases at V and 2 bases at J, with 3 bases in the middle. The CDR3 region has the DNA TGTGCCAGCAGTTCTCCCTACGAGCAGTACTTC. Residues: CASSSPYEQYF.

This sequence joins TRBV7-8 and TRBJ1-1, with D perhaps TRBD1 (6 bases). The germline V and J ends were trimmed by 2 bases and 7 bases, with 17 bases remaining between them. This CDR3 region has 15 residues. The germline CDR1 and CDR2 sequences are SGHVS and FQNEAQ. CDR3 in DNA: TGTGCCAGCAGCTTAAGTTGGCAGGGGTCGATTGAAGCTTTCTTT. Its translation is CASSLSWQGSIEAFF.

The chain has TRBV2 and TRBJ2-7; maybe TRBD2 (6 bases). V gave up 4 bases and J gave up 0 bases, with 16 bases separating them. Germline-derived CDR1 and CDR2 are SNHLY and FYNNEI. The CDR3 loop spans 16 amino acids. Here the CDR3 DNA reads TGTGCCAGCAGTGTGGTTTTCGAGGGAGGCTCCTACGAGCAGTACTTC. Residues: CASSVVFEGGSYEQYF.

In DNA form, the CDR3 reads TGTGCCAGCAGCGCCTTGGGAGCGGGGGGACCCCGTCCGGGGGAGCTGTTTTTT. It encodes CASSALGAGGPRPGELFF. J is TRBJ2-2 and V is TRBV11-2, with 9 positions matching TRBD2. Germline lookup yields CDR1 SGHAT and CDR2 FQNNGV. The CDR3 has 18 residues. Losses at the gene ends were 5 bases for V and 8 bases for J; bases not matched to a gene: 18. Based on the CDR3 plus reference TRBV11-2 and TRBJ2-2, the full variable domain is EAGVAQSPRYKIIEKRQSVAFWCNPISGHATLYWYQQILGQGPKLLIQFQNNGVVDDSQLPKDRFSAERLKGVDSTLKIQPAKLEDSAVYLCASSALGAGGPRPGELFFGEGSRLTVL.

The chain joins TRBV7-8 to TRBJ2-1; 10 nucleotides agree with TRBD2. The CDR3 length is 15 residues. The germline CDR1 and CDR2 sequences are SGHVS and FQNEAQ. V dropped 2 bases and J dropped 6; count of bases not matched to a gene: 4. CDR3 coding DNA: TGTGCCAGCAGCTTACCGGGACTAGCGTTCAATGAGCAGTTCTTC. Translated, it gives CASSLPGLAFNEQFF.

This chain uses TRBV5-1 with TRBJ1-2, with TRBD1 identical over 9 bases. Germline-derived CDR1 and CDR2 are SGHRS and YFSETQ. The CDR3 loop spans 16 amino acids. The V segment lost 5 bases and the J segment 6 bases; nucleotides outside the gene matches: 14. CDR3 sequence reads: CASSPDRGNLGHGYTF. CDR3 coding DNA: TGCGCCAGCAGTCCGGACAGGGGAAACCTAGGTCATGGCTACACCTTC.

In its sample, this clone was seen a few times. The chain couples TRBV19 to TRBJ1-3, with 7 positions matching TRBD1. Germline V gives CDR1 LNHDA, CDR2 SQIVND (reference sequence). The CDR3 runs 17 residues. V lost 7 bases to trimming and J lost 4 bases; unmatched junction nucleotides: 16. The CDR3 reads CASTGTDISLFGNTIYF. The CDR3 DNA follows: TGTGCCAGTACTGGGACAGACATCTCCCTCTTCGGAAACACCATATATTTT.

The gene calls are TRBV7-8 and TRBJ2-6; D is perhaps TRBD1 (5 bases). This CDR3 has 17 amino acids. Per the germline V gene, CDR1 is SGHVS and CDR2 is FQNEAQ. The germline V and J ends were trimmed by 3 bases and 2 bases, with 14 bases remaining between them. The CDR3 reads CASSFRVGRAGANVLTF. CDR3 nucleotides: TGTGCCAGCAGCTTCAGGGTTGGCCGGGCTGGGGCCAACGTCCTGACTTTC. The whole variable domain, remainder taken from reference TRBV7-8 and TRBJ2-6, is GAGVSQSPRYKVAKRGQDVALRCDPISGHVSLFWYQQALGQGPEFLTYFQNEAQLDKSGLPSDRFFAERPEGSVSTLKIQRTQQEDSAVYLCASSFRVGRAGANVLTFGAGSRLTVL.

This clone has only a few counts. The CDR3 DNA reads TGTGCCAGCAGTTACTCCCCTCAGGGGAGCTATGGCTACACCTTC. Translating it yields CASSYSPQGSYGYTF. The J gene is TRBJ1-2, the V gene TRBV6-5; tentatively, D is TRBD1 (6 bases). CDR3 length: 15 residues. V shed 0 bases and J shed 4 bases, with 12 bases lying between them. Germline lookup yields CDR1 MNHEY and CDR2 SVGAGI.

V usage is TRBV6-1 and J usage is TRBJ2-3; TRBD2 might be the D (5 bases). V gave up 3 bases and J gave up 0 bases, with 10 bases separating them. Germline-derived CDR1 and CDR2 are MNHNS and SASEGT. The CDR3 covers 15 residues. CDR3 residues: CASSDERFSTDTQYF. Here the CDR3 DNA reads TGTGCCAGCAGTGACGAGCGGTTTAGCACAGATACGCAGTATTTT.

This clone occurred a few times. This specimen includes other DNA sequences encoding the same CDR3. CDR3: CATSRDGTGLYEQYF. The CDR3 DNA reads TGTGCCACCAGCAGAGACGGGACAGGACTCTACGAGCAGTACTTC. The chain recombines TRBV15 with TRBJ2-7; the match to TRBD1 covers 8 bases. The CDR3 loop spans 15 amino acids. The germline gives CDR1 LNHNV, CDR2 YYDKDF (reference sequence). V was pared by 0 bases and J by 3 bases, with 4 bases of the junction left unmatched. Using reference TRBV15 and TRBJ2-7 for the parts outside the CDR3, the full variable domain is DAMVIQNPRYQVTQFGKPVTLSCSQTLNHNVMYWYQQKSSQAPKLLFHYYDKDFNNEADTPDNFQSRRPNTSFCFLDIRSPGLGDTAMYLCATSRDGTGLYEQYFGPGTRLTVT.

The table lists this clone with a few counts. V usage is TRBV6-4 and J usage is TRBJ1-5, with 10 bases identical to TRBD1. CDR1 is MRHNA and CDR2 is SNTAGT in the germline V gene. The ends lost 2 bases at V and 5 bases at J; junction bases unmatched: 27. The CDR3 is 23 residues long. CDR3: CASSDRSRDRGQAEVFQDQPQHF. The CDR3 DNA follows: TGTGCCAGCAGTGACCGATCCCGAGACAGGGGGCAAGCTGAGGTGTTTCAGGATCAGCCCCAGCATTTT.

This sequence joins TRBV10-3 and TRBJ1-2; D possibly corresponds to TRBD1 (5 bases). This CDR3 is 15 amino acids long. Germline V gives CDR1 ENHRY, CDR2 SYGVKD. V was pared by 3 bases and J by 10 bases, with 21 bases between. CDR3 protein: CAISDTRTPGSDYTF. CDR3 bases: TGTGCCATCAGTGACACCCGGACACCCGGTTCTGACTACACCTTC.

This chain joins TRBV19 and TRBJ1-5; D uncertain. The germline V gene has CDR1 LNHDA and CDR2 SQIVND (reference sequence). The length of the CDR3 is 16 residues. V lost 6 bases and J 9 bases, leaving 24 bases between the germline ends. CDR3 loop: CASSPIGRELTRPQHF. The CDR3 DNA sequence: TGTGCCAGTAGCCCTATCGGACGGGAACTTACGAGGCCCCAGCATTTT.